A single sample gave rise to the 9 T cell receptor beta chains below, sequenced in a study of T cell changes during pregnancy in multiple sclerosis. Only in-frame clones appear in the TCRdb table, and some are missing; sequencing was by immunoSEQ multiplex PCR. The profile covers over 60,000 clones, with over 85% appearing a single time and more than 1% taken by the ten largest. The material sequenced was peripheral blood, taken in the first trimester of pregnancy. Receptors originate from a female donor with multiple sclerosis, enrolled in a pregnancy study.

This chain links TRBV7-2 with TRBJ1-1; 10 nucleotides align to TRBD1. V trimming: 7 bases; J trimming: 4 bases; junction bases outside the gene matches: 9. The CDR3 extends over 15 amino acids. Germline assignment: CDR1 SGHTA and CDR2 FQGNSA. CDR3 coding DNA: TGTGCCAGCACCCTACGGTGGGACAGGGGCACTGAAGCTTTCTTT. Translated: CASTLRWDRGTEAFF.

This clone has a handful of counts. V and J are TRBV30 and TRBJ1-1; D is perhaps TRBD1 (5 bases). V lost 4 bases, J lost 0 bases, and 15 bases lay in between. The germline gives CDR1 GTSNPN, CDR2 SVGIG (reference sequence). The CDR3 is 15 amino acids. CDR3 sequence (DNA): TGTGCCTGGAAGGTCGCAGGGTCAATGAACACTGAAGCTTTCTTT. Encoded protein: CAWKVAGSMNTEAFF. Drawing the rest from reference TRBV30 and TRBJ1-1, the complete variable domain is SQTIHQWPATLVQPVGSPLSLECTVEGTSNPNLYWYRQAAGRGLQLLFYSVGIGQISSEVPQNLSASRPQDRQFILSSKKLLLSDSGFYLCAWKVAGSMNTEAFFGQGTRLTVV.

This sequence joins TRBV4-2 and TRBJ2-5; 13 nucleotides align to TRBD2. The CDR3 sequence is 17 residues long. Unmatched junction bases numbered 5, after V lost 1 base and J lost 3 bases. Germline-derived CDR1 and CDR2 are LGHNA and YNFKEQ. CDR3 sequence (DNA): TGTGCCAGCAGCCAAGGGACTAGCGGGGGCCATAAAGAGACCCAGTACTTC. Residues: CASSQGTSGGHKETQYF.

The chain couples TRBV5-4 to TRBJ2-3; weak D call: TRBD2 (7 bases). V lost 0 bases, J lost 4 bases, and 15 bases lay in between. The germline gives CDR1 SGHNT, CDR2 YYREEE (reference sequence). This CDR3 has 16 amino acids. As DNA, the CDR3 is TGTGCCAGCAGCTTGGTGGGGGGGGCCGGAGCAGATACGCAGTATTTT. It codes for CASSLVGGAGADTQYF.

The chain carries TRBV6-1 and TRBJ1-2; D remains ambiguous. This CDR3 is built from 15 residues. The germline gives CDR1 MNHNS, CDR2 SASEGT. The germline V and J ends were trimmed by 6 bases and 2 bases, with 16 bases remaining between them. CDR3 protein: CASSPGLAQNYGYTF. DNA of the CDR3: TGTGCCAGCAGCCCAGGTCTGGCACAGAACTATGGCTACACCTTC.

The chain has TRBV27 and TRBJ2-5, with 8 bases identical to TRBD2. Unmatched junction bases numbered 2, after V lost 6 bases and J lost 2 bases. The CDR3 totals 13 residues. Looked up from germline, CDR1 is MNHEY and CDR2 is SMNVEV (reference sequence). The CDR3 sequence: CASRLADQETQYF. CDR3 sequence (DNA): TGTGCCAGCAGACTAGCGGATCAAGAGACCCAGTACTTC.

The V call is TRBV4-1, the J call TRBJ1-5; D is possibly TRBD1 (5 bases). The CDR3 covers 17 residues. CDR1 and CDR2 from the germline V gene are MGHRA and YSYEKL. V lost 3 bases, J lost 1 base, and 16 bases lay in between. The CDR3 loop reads CASSHVFMGRSNQPQHF. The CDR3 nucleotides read TGCGCCAGCAGCCACGTCTTCATGGGGCGAAGCAATCAGCCCCAGCATTTT.

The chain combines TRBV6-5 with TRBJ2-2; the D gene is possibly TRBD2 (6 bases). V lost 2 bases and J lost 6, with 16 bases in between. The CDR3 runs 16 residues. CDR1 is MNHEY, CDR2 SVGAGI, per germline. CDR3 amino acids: CASSYPKGGLAGELFF. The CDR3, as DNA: TGTGCCAGCAGTTACCCGAAAGGAGGGTTGGCCGGGGAGCTGTTTTTT.

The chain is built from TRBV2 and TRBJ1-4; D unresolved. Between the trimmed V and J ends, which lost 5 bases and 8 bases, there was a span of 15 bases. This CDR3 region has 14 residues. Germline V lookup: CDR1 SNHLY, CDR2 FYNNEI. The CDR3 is CASSPRASGEKLFF. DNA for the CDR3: TGTGCCAGCAGTCCGCGGGCCTCAGGAGAAAAACTGTTTTTT.